These T cell receptor beta chains were read from a single sample in a study of blood T cell repertoires in COVID-19. The table came from immunoSEQ multiplex PCR; TCRdb's copy has only in-frame clones and leaves some out. The table lists about 220,000 clones, just over 85% of them singletons. The specimen sequenced was PBMCs or T cells enriched from blood (not recorded which). All receptors come from a middle-aged woman with acute COVID-19. The CDR3 runs from the conserved cysteine through the conserved F or W. The order of the fields is D gene, clone size, V gene, J gene, CDR3 DNA, CDR3 protein. D genes are given only for firm matches. Not all rows give a size; the values are once, few, many and, for expanded clones, a class.

D: TRBD1
size: -
V: TRBV24-1
J: TRBJ2-3
DNA: TGTGCCACCAGTGATTTCCGCACAGGGGCTAGCACAGATACGCAGTATTTT
CDR3: CATSDFRTGASTDTQYF

D: -
size: -
V: TRBV5-8
J: TRBJ2-6
DNA: TGTGCCAGCAGCTTGGTATCGGGGGGGGCCAACGTCCTGACTTTC
CDR3: CASSLVSGGANVLTF

D: -
size: -
V: TRBV28
J: TRBJ2-1
DNA: TGTGCCAGCAGTTTAAGTGGGCGGGGCGAGCAGTTCTTC
CDR3: CASSLSGRGEQFF

D: -
size: -
V: TRBV25-1
J: TRBJ2-3
DNA: TGTGCCAGCCGCCTCAGGGGTGATACGCAGTATTTT
CDR3: CASRLRGDTQYF

D: -
size: few
V: TRBV29-1
J: TRBJ2-2
DNA: TGCAGCGTTGACTCCGGGTTCGGGGAGCTGTTTTTT
CDR3: CSVDSGFGELFF

D: -
size: -
V: TRBV7-6
J: TRBJ1-3
DNA: TGTGCCAGCAGCTTAGCGGGTCCCGGGAACACCATATATTTT
CDR3: CASSLAGPGNTIYF

D: -
size: few
V: TRBV6-6
J: TRBJ2-1
DNA: TGTGCCAGCACCAAGGGACAAATGTACAATGAGCAGTTCTTC
CDR3: CASTKGQMYNEQFF

D: -
size: few
V: TRBV14
J: TRBJ1-1
DNA: TGTGCCAGCAGCCAATCTCGGAACACTGAAGCTTTCTTT
CDR3: CASSQSRNTEAFF

D: -
size: -
V: TRBV19
J: TRBJ1-1
DNA: TGTGCCAGTAGTATACAGGATGAAGCTTTCTTT
CDR3: CASSIQDEAFF

D: -
size: -
V: TRBV29-1
J: TRBJ1-1
DNA: TGCAGCGCCGCTGTGGGGAGCACTGAAGCTTTCTTT
CDR3: CSAAVGSTEAFF

D: -
size: -
V: TRBV4-1
J: TRBJ1-6
DNA: TGCGCCAGCAGCCAAGATAGGGGGATGGCAGGTGGGCCACCCCTCCACTTT
CDR3: CASSQDRGMAGGPPLHF

D: -
size: once
V: TRBV3-1/TRBV3-2
J: TRBJ1-3
DNA: TGTGCCAGCAGCCAAGTTCCCGGTCGGGGAAACACCATATATTTT
CDR3: CASSQVPGRGNTIYF

D: TRBD1
size: -
V: TRBV2
J: TRBJ1-3
DNA: TGTGCCAGTTCCGGTGGTCCTGCAGGGGGGCCTGGAAACACCATATATTTT
CDR3: CASSGGPAGGPGNTIYF

D: -
size: few
V: TRBV6-2/TRBV6-3
J: TRBJ2-5
DNA: TGTGCCAGCAGTTACTCAGAGAGCGGGTGGGAGACCCAGTACTTC
CDR3: CASSYSESGWETQYF

D: -
size: -
V: TRBV6-2/TRBV6-3
J: TRBJ1-2
DNA: TGTGCCAGCAGTCCCGACGGGGGATTATTGGTTTACTATGGCTACACCTTC
CDR3: CASSPDGGLLVYYGYTF

D: -
size: -
V: TRBV4-3
J: TRBJ1-1
DNA: TGCGCCAGCAGCCAAGATCGACACTCCAACACTGAAGCTTTCTTT
CDR3: CASSQDRHSNTEAFF

D: -
size: -
V: TRBV11-2
J: TRBJ2-6
DNA: TGTGCCAGCAGCCTTACAGTCGCGGGCTCTGGGGCCAACGTCCTGACTTTC
CDR3: CASSLTVAGSGANVLTF

D: -
size: -
V: TRBV27
J: TRBJ2-5
DNA: TGTGCCAGCTCGTTCTATAGACAAGAGACCCAGTACTTC
CDR3: CASSFYRQETQYF

D: -
size: -
V: TRBV7-2
J: TRBJ1-2
DNA: TGTGCCAGCAGCTTAGAGTACAGGTTGGACGGCTACACCTTC
CDR3: CASSLEYRLDGYTF

D: -
size: -
V: TRBV19
J: TRBJ1-1
DNA: TGTGCCAGTAGTATAGCGGTGAACACTGAAGCTTTCTTT
CDR3: CASSIAVNTEAFF

D: TRBD1
size: -
V: TRBV7-9
J: TRBJ1-3
DNA: TGTGCCAGCAGCACCGGGACAGCGGGAAACACCATATATTTT
CDR3: CASSTGTAGNTIYF

D: TRBD1
size: -
V: TRBV7-8
J: TRBJ1-1
DNA: TGTGCCAGCAGCTTATTACAGGGGCCAAACACTGAAGCTTTCTTT
CDR3: CASSLLQGPNTEAFF

D: TRBD2
size: -
V: TRBV7-2
J: TRBJ2-1
DNA: TGTGCCAGCAATCCTCTCTATAAGCGGGGGGACTACAATGAGCAGTTCTTC
CDR3: CASNPLYKRGDYNEQFF

D: -
size: -
V: TRBV7-2
J: TRBJ1-2
DNA: TGTGCCAGCAGCTTATACGGGGTAGCTGGCTACACCTTC
CDR3: CASSLYGVAGYTF

D: TRBD1
size: -
V: TRBV9
J: TRBJ1-2
DNA: TGTGCCAGCAGCGGACCAACCGGGACAGGTGGGGGCTACACCTTC
CDR3: CASSGPTGTGGGYTF

D: -
size: few
V: TRBV19
J: TRBJ1-6
DNA: TGTGCCAGTAGTATAGGACAAGGCACGAGTAGGAAACCCCTCCACTTT
CDR3: CASSIGQGTSRKPLHF

D: TRBD1
size: -
V: TRBV3-1/TRBV3-2
J: TRBJ1-1
DNA: TGTGCCAGCAGTCGTGGACAGGGAGGAGGAGAAGCTTTCTTT
CDR3: CASSRGQGGGEAFF

D: -
size: -
V: TRBV4-1
J: TRBJ1-3
DNA: TGCGCCAGCAGCCAAGTGACAGGCACAGGAAACACCATATATTTT
CDR3: CASSQVTGTGNTIYF

D: TRBD2
size: -
V: TRBV5-4
J: TRBJ2-3
DNA: TGTGCCAGCAGCTTGTTATTAGCGGGGGGTAGCACAGATACGCAGTATTTT
CDR3: CASSLLLAGGSTDTQYF

D: -
size: -
V: TRBV4-1
J: TRBJ2-3
DNA: TGCGCCAGCAGCCAAGGTCCGGTTAGCACAGATACGCAGTATTTT
CDR3: CASSQGPVSTDTQYF

D: TRBD2
size: -
V: TRBV7-6
J: TRBJ2-2
DNA: TGTGCCAGCAGCCCGGGACTAGCGGGGGGGCGTAACACCGGGGAGCTGTTTTTT
CDR3: CASSPGLAGGRNTGELFF

D: -
size: -
V: TRBV15
J: TRBJ1-1
DNA: TGTGCCACCAGCAAATCGGACAGTATTAGCCCTGAAGCTTTCTTT
CDR3: CATSKSDSISPEAFF

D: -
size: once
V: TRBV3-1/TRBV3-2
J: TRBJ1-6
DNA: TGTGCCAGCAGCCAAAGCCAGCAGGTCCGGACACCCCTCCACTTT
CDR3: CASSQSQQVRTPLHF

D: TRBD2
size: -
V: TRBV9
J: TRBJ2-2
DNA: TGTGCCAGCTCCCCGGGGGGGAACACCGGGGAGCTGTTTTTT
CDR3: CASSPGGNTGELFF

D: -
size: -
V: TRBV7-9
J: TRBJ1-1
DNA: TGTGCCAGCAGCCCCGGACATTTGAACACTGAAGCTTTCTTT
CDR3: CASSPGHLNTEAFF

D: -
size: -
V: TRBV5-4
J: TRBJ1-1
DNA: TGTGCCAGCAGCTCACAGTTCAACAGGCCGACTGAAGCTTTCTTT
CDR3: CASSSQFNRPTEAFF

D: -
size: -
V: TRBV6-1
J: TRBJ1-1
DNA: TGTGCCAGCAGTGAAACTGCTATATTCACTGAAGCTTTCTTT
CDR3: CASSETAIFTEAFF

D: -
size: -
V: TRBV15
J: TRBJ2-1
DNA: TGTGCCACCAGCTTAGGGGTCTCTGGTGAGCAGTTCTTC
CDR3: CATSLGVSGEQFF

D: -
size: -
V: TRBV6-6
J: TRBJ1-1
DNA: TGTGCCAGCAGCCTGGACAGCCGGAACACTGAAGCTTTCTTT
CDR3: CASSLDSRNTEAFF

D: -
size: -
V: TRBV5-6
J: TRBJ2-3
DNA: TGTGCCAGCAGCGTGCAGGGTTTGGGGACAGATACGCAGTATTTT
CDR3: CASSVQGLGTDTQYF

D: TRBD1
size: -
V: TRBV30
J: TRBJ1-2
DNA: TGTGCCTGGATGTGGGACAGGGGGCGATGGTATGGCTACACCTTC
CDR3: CAWMWDRGRWYGYTF

D: -
size: -
V: TRBV6-5
J: TRBJ1-6
DNA: TGTGCCAGCAGTCCAGGGAATTCACCCCTCCACTTT
CDR3: CASSPGNSPLHF

D: TRBD1
size: -
V: TRBV9
J: TRBJ1-1
DNA: TGTGCCAGCAGCGTGTTTGACAGGGTGAACACTGAAGCTTTCTTT
CDR3: CASSVFDRVNTEAFF

D: -
size: -
V: TRBV21-1
J: TRBJ1-2
DNA: TGTGCCAGCAGCAAAGGGGGGACAGGGAACGGCTACACCTTC
CDR3: CASSKGGTGNGYTF

D: -
size: -
V: TRBV9
J: TRBJ2-2
DNA: TGTGCCAGCAGCGTAGGGGGCGAGATGGAGCTGTTTTTT
CDR3: CASSVGGEMELFF

D: -
size: -
V: TRBV19
J: TRBJ1-1
DNA: TGTGCCAGTAGTATAGGACCCTTAGCACGGGAAGCTTTCTTT
CDR3: CASSIGPLAREAFF

D: -
size: -
V: TRBV4-1
J: TRBJ1-1
DNA: TGCGCCAGCAGCCAGATTTCGGACAGAACCAAAATGAACACTGAAGCTTTCTTT
CDR3: CASSQISDRTKMNTEAFF

D: TRBD1
size: -
V: TRBV2
J: TRBJ1-5
DNA: TGTGCCAGCAGTGAGACAGGGGAGGTGGATCAGCCCCAGCATTTT
CDR3: CASSETGEVDQPQHF

D: -
size: -
V: TRBV4-3
J: TRBJ1-4
DNA: TGCGCCAGCAGCCGACTGAAGGATTTCGATGAAAAACTGTTTTTT
CDR3: CASSRLKDFDEKLFF

D: TRBD2
size: -
V: TRBV10-3
J: TRBJ2-5
DNA: TGTGCCATCAGTGGAGCGGGGGACCAAGAGACCCAGTACTTC
CDR3: CAISGAGDQETQYF

D: -
size: once
V: TRBV6-5
J: TRBJ1-3
DNA: TGTGCCAGCACCCCCCCGTCTGGAAACACCATATATTTT
CDR3: CASTPPSGNTIYF

D: TRBD1
size: -
V: TRBV2
J: TRBJ2-2
DNA: TGTGCCAGCAGGGGACAGGCGGGAACCGGGGAGCTGTTTTTT
CDR3: CASRGQAGTGELFF

D: TRBD1
size: -
V: TRBV24-1
J: TRBJ1-1
DNA: TGTGCCACCAGTGATCCCGGGACAGGGAAAGCTTTCTTT
CDR3: CATSDPGTGKAFF

D: -
size: few
V: TRBV19
J: TRBJ1-2
DNA: TGTGCCAGTAGTATTGCTGAGTTATATGGCTACACCTTC
CDR3: CASSIAELYGYTF

D: -
size: -
V: TRBV7-8
J: TRBJ1-2
DNA: TGTGCCAGCAGCTTGGAGGAGGGCTATGGCTACACCTTC
CDR3: CASSLEEGYGYTF

D: TRBD2
size: -
V: TRBV7-9
J: TRBJ2-1
DNA: TGTGCCAGCAGCCCTCAACTAGCGGGGTCTCATGAGCAGTTCTTC
CDR3: CASSPQLAGSHEQFF

D: -
size: -
V: TRBV24-1
J: TRBJ1-1
DNA: TGTGCCACCAGTGTGGGGGAGGGGATGAACACTGAAGCTTTCTTT
CDR3: CATSVGEGMNTEAFF

D: -
size: -
V: TRBV14
J: TRBJ1-2
DNA: TGTGCCAGCAGCCAACAACGGTCCGGGGCAGGGCCGCGGGGGGTCTATGGCTACACCTTC
CDR3: CASSQQRSGAGPRGVYGYTF

D: TRBD2
size: -
V: TRBV11-3
J: TRBJ2-1
DNA: TGTGCCAGCAGCTTAGAGGCAGGAGCGGGGGGTTACAATGAGCAGTTCTTC
CDR3: CASSLEAGAGGYNEQFF